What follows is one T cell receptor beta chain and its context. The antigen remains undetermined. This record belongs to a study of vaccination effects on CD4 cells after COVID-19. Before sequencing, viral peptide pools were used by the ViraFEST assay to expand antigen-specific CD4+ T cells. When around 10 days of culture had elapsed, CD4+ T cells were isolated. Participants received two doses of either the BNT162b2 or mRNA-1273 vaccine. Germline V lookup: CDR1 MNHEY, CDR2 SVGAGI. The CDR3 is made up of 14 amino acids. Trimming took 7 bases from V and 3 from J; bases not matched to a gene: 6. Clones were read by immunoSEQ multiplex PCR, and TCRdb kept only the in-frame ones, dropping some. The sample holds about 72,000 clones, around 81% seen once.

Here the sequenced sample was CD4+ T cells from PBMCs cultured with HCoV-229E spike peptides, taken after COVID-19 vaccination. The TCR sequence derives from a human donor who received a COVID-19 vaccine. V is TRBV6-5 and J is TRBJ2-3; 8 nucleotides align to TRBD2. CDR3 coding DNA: TGTGCCAGCAAGCTCGGGGGGGTAACAGATACGCAGTATTTT. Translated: CASKLGGVTDTQYF.